This T cell receptor beta chain appears in the sequencing data of a study of shared T cell receptors in the human thymus. Germline V gene data show CDR1 as MGHDK and CDR2 as SYGVNS. The CDR3 has 14 amino acids. With 6 bases removed from V and 6 bases from J, the gap between germline ends came to 12 bases. Measured with immunoSEQ multiplex PCR; TCRdb has only the in-frame clones, and not every one. The sample holds 700,000 or so clones, 70% to 90% seen once. This clone appeared a single time. These data are also associated with another study on human thymus T cells. That paper adds: The donor group consisted of healthy Finnish infants who were having corrective surgery for congenital heart defects. Resections obtained during corrective heart surgery supplied the thymus tissue. Thymic and blood repertoires appeared to display a bias in their usage of V and J genes. Thymic TCR repertoires of unrelated people reportedly overlapped highly.

The source of this sequence is a girl under three years old with a congenital heart defect. The chain has TRBV25-1 and TRBJ1-6; possible D gene TRBD1, 6 bases. Sequencing was done on a sample of thymocytes. CDR3 nucleotides: TGTGCCAGCAGATCTACAGGGTTTAATTCACCCCTCCACTTT. This gives the protein CASRSTGFNSPLHF. Variable domain in full (rest from reference TRBV25-1 and TRBJ1-6): EADIYQTPRYLVIGTGKKITLECSQTMGHDKMYWYQQDPGMELHLIHYSYGVNSTEKGDLSSESTVSRIRTEHFPLTLESARPSHTSQYLCASRSTGFNSPLHFGNGTRLTVT.